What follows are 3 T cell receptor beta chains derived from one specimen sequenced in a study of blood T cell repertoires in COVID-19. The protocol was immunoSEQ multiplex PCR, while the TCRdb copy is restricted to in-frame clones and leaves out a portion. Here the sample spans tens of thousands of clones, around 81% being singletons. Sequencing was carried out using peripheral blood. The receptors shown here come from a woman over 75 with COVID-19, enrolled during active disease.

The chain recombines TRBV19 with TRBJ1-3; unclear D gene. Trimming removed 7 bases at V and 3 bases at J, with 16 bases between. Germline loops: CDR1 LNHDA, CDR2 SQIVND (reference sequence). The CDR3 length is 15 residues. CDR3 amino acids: CASTNPWGVGNTIYF. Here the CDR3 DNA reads TGTGCCAGTACCAATCCCTGGGGAGTTGGAAACACCATATATTTT.

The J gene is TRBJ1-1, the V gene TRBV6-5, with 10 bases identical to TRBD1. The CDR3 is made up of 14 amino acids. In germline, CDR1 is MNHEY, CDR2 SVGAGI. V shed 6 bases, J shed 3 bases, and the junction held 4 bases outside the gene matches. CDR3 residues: CASSLGQGDTEAFF. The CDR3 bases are TGTGCCAGCAGCCTAGGACAGGGGGACACTGAAGCTTTCTTT.

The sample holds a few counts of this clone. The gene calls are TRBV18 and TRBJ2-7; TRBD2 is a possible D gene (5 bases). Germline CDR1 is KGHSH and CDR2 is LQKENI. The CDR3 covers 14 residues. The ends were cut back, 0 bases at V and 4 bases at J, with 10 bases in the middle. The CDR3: CASSPPGVPYEQYF. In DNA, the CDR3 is TGTGCCAGCTCACCACCGGGAGTCCCTTACGAGCAGTACTTC.